This T cell receptor (beta chain) was retrieved from a study of blood T cells in healthy people across ages. Together with a sample-barcoded 5' primer, a J-beta primer mix was included in a second PCR lasting about 6 to 11 cycles. TCRdb independently ran MiXCR on the 5' RACE reads; one entry per CDR3 protein. The sample has 650,000 to 900,000 distinct CDR3 sequences; 62% are singletons. CDR3 length: 14 amino acids. Donor samples were obtained from healthy Caucasian individuals from Russia, aged about 6 to 100. At least 6.5 million PBMCs were isolated per sample. The V and J genes are TRBV12-3 or TRBV12-4 and TRBJ2-1, with 8 bases fitting TRBD1. The J call may be in error: the DNA end matches TRBJ2-7 better. The material sequenced was blood. This receptor was obtained from a young man in good health. The CDR3 coding sequence is TGTGCCAGCAGTCCAGGACAGGGAAGGAACGAGCAGTACTTC. This encodes CASSPGQGRNEQYF.